This T cell receptor beta chain was sequenced in a study of cytomegalovirus exposure and HLA in healthy donors. It was with 60 Vbeta and 13 Jbeta primers that the PCR ran. Generated by immunoSEQ multiplex PCR, the TCRdb table keeps only in-frame clones and is missing some. The table has approximately 140,000 clones, about three quarters seen once. Turning to this clone: Its antigen is currently unknown. One end of the junction is discordant with germline, which a read error may explain.

This CDR3 spans 15 amino acids. CDR1 is SNHLY, CDR2 FYNNEI, per germline. General observations from the study: DRB1 showed the most TCR associations and HLA-C the fewest in a later analysis, as rates varied by HLA locus. A few chains linked to CMV were shown in vitro to be specific for CMV antigens. Analyses of presence/absence relied on an assumption of roughly uniform sequencing depth across donors.

Input material: PBMCs. The sequence derives from a woman aged 40 to 55 in good health and CMV-seronegative. This sequence joins TRBV2 and TRBJ2-4; tentatively, D is TRBD1 (5 bases). In DNA form, the CDR3 reads TGTGCCAGCAGTGAAGCGCAGGGATGGGTGAACAGTCAGTACTTC. Translation: CASSEAQGWVNSQYF.